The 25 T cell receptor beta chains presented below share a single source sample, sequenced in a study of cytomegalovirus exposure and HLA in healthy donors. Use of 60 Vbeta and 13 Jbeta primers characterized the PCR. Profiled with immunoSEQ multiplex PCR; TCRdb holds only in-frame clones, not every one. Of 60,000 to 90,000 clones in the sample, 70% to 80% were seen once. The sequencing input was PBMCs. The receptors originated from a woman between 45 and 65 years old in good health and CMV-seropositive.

CDR3 residues: CASSPSNTGELFF. CDR3 coding DNA: TGTGCCAGCAGCCCTAGCAACACCGGGGAGCTGTTTTTT. The gene calls are TRBV11-3 and TRBJ2-2, with D maybe TRBD2 (5 bases). Deletions cut 5 bases from V and 2 bases from J, with 6 bases between. Per the germline V gene, CDR1 is SGHNT and CDR2 is YENEEA. The length of the CDR3 is 13 residues.

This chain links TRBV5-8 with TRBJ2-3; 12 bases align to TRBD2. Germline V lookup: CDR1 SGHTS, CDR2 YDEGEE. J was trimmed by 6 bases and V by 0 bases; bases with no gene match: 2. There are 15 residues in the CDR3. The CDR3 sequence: CASSLGLAGADTQYF. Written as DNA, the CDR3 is TGTGCCAGCAGCTTGGGACTAGCGGGAGCGGATACGCAGTATTTT.

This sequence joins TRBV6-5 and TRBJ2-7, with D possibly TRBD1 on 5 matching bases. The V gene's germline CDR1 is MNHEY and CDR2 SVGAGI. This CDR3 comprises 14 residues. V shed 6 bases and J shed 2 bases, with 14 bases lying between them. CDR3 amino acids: CASSLKGMPYEQYF. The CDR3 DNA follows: TGTGCCAGCAGCCTTAAGGGGATGCCCTACGAGCAGTACTTC.

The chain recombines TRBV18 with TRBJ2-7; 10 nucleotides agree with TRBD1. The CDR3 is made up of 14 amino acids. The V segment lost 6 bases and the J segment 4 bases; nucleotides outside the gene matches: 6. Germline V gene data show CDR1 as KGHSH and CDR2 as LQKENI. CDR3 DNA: TGTGCCAGCTCCCCAGCGGACAGGGGGTACGAGCAGTACTTC. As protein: CASSPADRGYEQYF.

The CDR3, as DNA: TGTGCCAGCAGCGTAGGGGCTCGCACTGAAGCTTTCTTT. Translated, it gives CASSVGARTEAFF. The chain carries TRBV5-8 and TRBJ1-1; a possible D gene is TRBD1 (5 bases). Germline CDR1 and CDR2: SGHTS and YDEGEE. Trimming cost V 4 bases and J 4 bases, with 11 bases left between them. The CDR3 extends over 13 amino acids.

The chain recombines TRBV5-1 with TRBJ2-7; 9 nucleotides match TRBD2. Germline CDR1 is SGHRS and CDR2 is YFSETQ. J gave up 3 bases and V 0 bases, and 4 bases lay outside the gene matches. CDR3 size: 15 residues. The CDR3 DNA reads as TGCGCCAGCAGCTTGGCAGCGGGAGGTAGCTACGAGCAGTACTTC. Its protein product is CASSLAAGGSYEQYF.

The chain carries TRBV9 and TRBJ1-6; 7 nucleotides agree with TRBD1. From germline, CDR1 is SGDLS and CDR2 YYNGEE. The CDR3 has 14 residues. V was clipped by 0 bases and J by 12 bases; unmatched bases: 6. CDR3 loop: CASSVVGGGKPLHF. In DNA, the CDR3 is TGTGCCAGCAGCGTAGTAGGGGGCGGGAAACCCCTCCACTTT.

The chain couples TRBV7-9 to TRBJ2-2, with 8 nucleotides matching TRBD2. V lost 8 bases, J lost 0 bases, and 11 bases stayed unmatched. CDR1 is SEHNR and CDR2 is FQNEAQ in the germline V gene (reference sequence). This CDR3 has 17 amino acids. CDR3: CASEVGSGISNTGELFF. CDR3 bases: TGTGCCAGCGAGGTCGGTAGCGGGATATCGAACACCGGGGAGCTGTTTTTT.

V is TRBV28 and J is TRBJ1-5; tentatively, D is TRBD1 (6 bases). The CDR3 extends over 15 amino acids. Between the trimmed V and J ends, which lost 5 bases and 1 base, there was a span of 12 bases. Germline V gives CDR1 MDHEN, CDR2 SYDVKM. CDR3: CASSIQGSSNQPQHF. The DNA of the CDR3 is TGTGCCAGCAGTATACAGGGCAGCAGCAATCAGCCCCAGCATTTT.

The chain's CDR3 is CAISHPLASRNEQFF. The CDR3 nucleotides are TGTGCCATCAGCCATCCACTAGCTTCGAGGAATGAGCAGTTCTTC. The chain couples TRBV10-3 to TRBJ2-1; D perhaps matches TRBD2 (6 bases). The CDR3 has 15 amino acids. The germline gives CDR1 ENHRY, CDR2 SYGVKD. V was trimmed by 6 bases and J by 7 bases, leaving 19 bases between them.

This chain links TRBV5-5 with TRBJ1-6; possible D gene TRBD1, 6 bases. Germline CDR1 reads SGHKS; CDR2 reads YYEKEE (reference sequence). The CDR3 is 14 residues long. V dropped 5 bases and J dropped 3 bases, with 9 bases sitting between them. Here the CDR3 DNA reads TGTGCCAGCAGTCAGGACAGCTATAATTCACCCCTCCACTTT. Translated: CASSQDSYNSPLHF. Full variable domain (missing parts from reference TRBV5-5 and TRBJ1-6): DAGVTQSPTHLIKTRGQQVTLRCSPISGHKSVSWYQQVLGQGPQFIFQYYEKEERGRGNFPDRFSARQFPNYSSELNVNALLLGDSALYLCASSQDSYNSPLHFGNGTRLTVT.

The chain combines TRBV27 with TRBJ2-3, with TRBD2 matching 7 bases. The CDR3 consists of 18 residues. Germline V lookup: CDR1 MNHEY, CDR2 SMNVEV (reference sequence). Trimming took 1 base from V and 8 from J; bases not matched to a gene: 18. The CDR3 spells CASSLWHASREREATQYF. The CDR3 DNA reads TGTGCCAGCAGTTTATGGCATGCCTCGCGGGAGAGGGAGGCTACGCAGTATTTT.

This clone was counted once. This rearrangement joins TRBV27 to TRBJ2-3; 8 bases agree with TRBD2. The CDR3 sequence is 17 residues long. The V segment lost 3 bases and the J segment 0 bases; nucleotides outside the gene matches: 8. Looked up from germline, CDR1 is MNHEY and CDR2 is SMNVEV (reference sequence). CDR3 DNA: TGTGCCAGCAGTTTGGTTTTCGTAGCGGGAAGCACAGATACGCAGTATTTT. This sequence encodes CASSLVFVAGSTDTQYF.

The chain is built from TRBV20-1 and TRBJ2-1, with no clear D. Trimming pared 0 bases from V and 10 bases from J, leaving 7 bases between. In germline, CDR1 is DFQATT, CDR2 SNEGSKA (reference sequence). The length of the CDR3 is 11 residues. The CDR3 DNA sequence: TGCAGTGCTAGAGAGGCCCCGGAGCAGTTCTTC. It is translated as CSAREAPEQFF.

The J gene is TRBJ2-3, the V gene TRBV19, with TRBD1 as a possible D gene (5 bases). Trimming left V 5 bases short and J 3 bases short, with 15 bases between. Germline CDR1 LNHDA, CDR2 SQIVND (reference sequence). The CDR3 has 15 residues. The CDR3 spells CASSAVGVRTDTQYF. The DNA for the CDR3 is TGTGCCAGTAGTGCTGTAGGGGTACGGACAGATACGCAGTATTTT.

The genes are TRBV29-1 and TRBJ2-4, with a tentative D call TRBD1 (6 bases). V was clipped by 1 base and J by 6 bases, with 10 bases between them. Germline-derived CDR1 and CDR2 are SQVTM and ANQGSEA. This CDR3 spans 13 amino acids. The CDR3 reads CSVEGTGTNIQYF. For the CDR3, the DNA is TGCAGCGTTGAAGGCACAGGGACAAACATTCAGTACTTC.

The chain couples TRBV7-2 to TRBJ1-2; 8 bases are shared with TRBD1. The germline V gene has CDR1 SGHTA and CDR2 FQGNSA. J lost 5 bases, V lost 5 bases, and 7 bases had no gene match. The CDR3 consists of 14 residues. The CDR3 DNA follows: TGTGCCAGCAGCCCCCGGGACAGGAATTATGGCTACACCTTC. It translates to CASSPRDRNYGYTF.

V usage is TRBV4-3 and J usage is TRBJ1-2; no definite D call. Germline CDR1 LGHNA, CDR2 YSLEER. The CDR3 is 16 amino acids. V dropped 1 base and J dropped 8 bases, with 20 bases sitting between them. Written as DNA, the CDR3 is TGCGCCAGCAGCCAAGCTAACAGCCCCACCATTCTAGGCTACACCTTC. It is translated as CASSQANSPTILGYTF.

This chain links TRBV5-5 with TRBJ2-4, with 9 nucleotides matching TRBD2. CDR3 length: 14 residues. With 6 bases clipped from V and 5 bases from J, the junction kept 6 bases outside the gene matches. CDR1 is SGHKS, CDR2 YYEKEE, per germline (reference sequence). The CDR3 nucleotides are TGTGCCAGCACCGGAAGACTAGCGGAAAACATTCAGTACTTC. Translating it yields CASTGRLAENIQYF.

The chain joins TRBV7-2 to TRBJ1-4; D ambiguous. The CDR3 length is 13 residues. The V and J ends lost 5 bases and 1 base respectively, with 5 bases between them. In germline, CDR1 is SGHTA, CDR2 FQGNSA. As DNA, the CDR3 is TGTGCCAGCAGCCCCCGAACTAATGAAAAACTGTTTTTT. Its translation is CASSPRTNEKLFF.

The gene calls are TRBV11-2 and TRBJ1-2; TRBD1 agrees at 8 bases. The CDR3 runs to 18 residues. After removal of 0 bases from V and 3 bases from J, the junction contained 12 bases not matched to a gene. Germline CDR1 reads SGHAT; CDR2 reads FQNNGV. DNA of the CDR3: TGTGCCAGCAGCTTAGATAACCGCGACAGGGGTTTTGACTATGGCTACACCTTC. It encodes CASSLDNRDRGFDYGYTF.

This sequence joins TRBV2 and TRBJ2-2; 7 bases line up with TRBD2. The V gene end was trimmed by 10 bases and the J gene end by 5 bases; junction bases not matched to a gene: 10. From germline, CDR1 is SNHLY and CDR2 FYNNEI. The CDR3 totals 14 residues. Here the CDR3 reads CAISTGEGTGELFF. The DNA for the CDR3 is TGTGCCATCTCGACCGGGGAGGGTACCGGGGAGCTGTTTTTT.

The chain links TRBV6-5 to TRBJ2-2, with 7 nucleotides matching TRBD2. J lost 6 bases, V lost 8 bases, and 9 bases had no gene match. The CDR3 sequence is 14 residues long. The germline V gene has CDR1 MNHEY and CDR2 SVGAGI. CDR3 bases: TGTGCCAGCCGCGAAAGGGAGGGCGCCGGGGAGCTGTTTTTT. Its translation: CASREREGAGELFF.

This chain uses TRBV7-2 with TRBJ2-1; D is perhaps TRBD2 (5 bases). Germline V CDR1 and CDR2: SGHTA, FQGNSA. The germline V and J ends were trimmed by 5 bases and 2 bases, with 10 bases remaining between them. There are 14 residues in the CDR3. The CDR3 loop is CASSPSGTYNEQFF. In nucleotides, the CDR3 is TGTGCCAGCAGCCCCTCGGGGACCTACAATGAGCAGTTCTTC.

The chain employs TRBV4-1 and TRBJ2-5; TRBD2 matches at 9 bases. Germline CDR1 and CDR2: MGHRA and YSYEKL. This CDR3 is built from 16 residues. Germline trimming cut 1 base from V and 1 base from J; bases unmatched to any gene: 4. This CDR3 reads CASSQGLAETQETQYF. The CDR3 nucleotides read TGCGCCAGCAGCCAAGGACTAGCGGAGACCCAAGAGACCCAGTACTTC.